This is a list of T cell receptor beta chains from one sample in a study of T cells in Graves' hyperthyroidism and ophthalmopathy. TCRdb recomputed calls from the multiplex PCR reads with MiXCR, one row per CDR3 protein. The sample includes about 410,000 distinct CDR3 sequences, more than 12% of them seen just once. Material: blood. These receptors originate from a woman aged 25-40 years with Graves' ophthalmopathy. CDR3s include the opening cysteine and the closing phenylalanine or tryptophan. The D gene is left open where the match is weak. Not every row has a clone size; where given, it reads once, few, many or a size class.

cdr3_aa: CAWSRLAQETQYF
cdr3_nt: TGTGCCTGGAGTAGACTAGCCCAAGAGACCCAGTACTTC
clone_size: NA
v_call: TRBV30
d_call: TRBD2
j_call: TRBJ2-5

cdr3_aa: CASVNGYEQYF
cdr3_nt: TGTGCCAGCGTCAATGGGTACGAGCAGTACTTC
clone_size: once
v_call: TRBV2
d_call: NA
j_call: TRBJ2-7

cdr3_aa: CASTETGDKQYF
cdr3_nt: TGTGCCAGCACCGAGACAGGGGATAAGCAGTACTTC
clone_size: many
v_call: TRBV28
d_call: TRBD1
j_call: TRBJ2-7

cdr3_aa: CASSPPFHGELFF
cdr3_nt: TGTGCCAGCTCACCACCATTTCACGGGGAGCTGTTTTTT
clone_size: NA
v_call: TRBV18
d_call: NA
j_call: TRBJ2-2

cdr3_aa: CSAKAPKRNTEAFF
cdr3_nt: TGCAGTGCTAAAGCTCCTAAAAGGAACACTGAAGCTTTCTTT
clone_size: many
v_call: TRBV20-1
d_call: NA
j_call: TRBJ1-1

cdr3_aa: CASSAGWVQGSSPLHF
cdr3_nt: TGTGCCAGCAGCGCCGGCTGGGTTCAGGGTAGTTCACCCCTCCACTTT
clone_size: many
v_call: TRBV7-8
d_call: NA
j_call: TRBJ1-6

cdr3_aa: CSAFKGVLTDTQYF
cdr3_nt: TGCAGTGCTTTCAAGGGGGTTTTAACAGATACGCAGTATTTT
clone_size: many
v_call: TRBV20-1
d_call: NA
j_call: TRBJ2-3

cdr3_aa: CSGYLSSYEQYF
cdr3_nt: TGCAGCGGATACCTGAGCTCCTACGAGCAGTACTTC
clone_size: few
v_call: TRBV29-1
d_call: NA
j_call: TRBJ2-7

cdr3_aa: CASSEYRAGELFF
cdr3_nt: TGCGCCAGCAGTGAATATAGGGCCGGGGAGCTGTTTTTT
clone_size: many
v_call: TRBV10-2
d_call: NA
j_call: TRBJ2-2

cdr3_aa: CASSLERGEQYF
cdr3_nt: TGTGCCAGCAGCTTAGAAAGGGGCGAGCAGTACTTC
clone_size: many
v_call: TRBV7-9
d_call: NA
j_call: TRBJ2-7

cdr3_aa: CSAWGASGEKLFF
cdr3_nt: TGCAGCGCGTGGGGGGCTAGCGGTGAAAAACTGTTTTTT
clone_size: many
v_call: TRBV29-1
d_call: NA
j_call: TRBJ1-4

cdr3_aa: CASQTGGRIETQYF
cdr3_nt: TGTGCCAGCCAGACAGGGGGTAGAATAGAGACCCAGTACTTC
clone_size: many
v_call: TRBV6-1
d_call: TRBD1
j_call: TRBJ2-5